This entry is about one T cell receptor (beta chain). Its antigen is still unknown. This entry is derived from a study of cytomegalovirus exposure and HLA in healthy donors. The study, taken as a whole, reports: Researchers reported in a later analysis that a missense DCLRE1C variant was tied to TCR beta V- and J-gene trimming. Researchers reported in a later analysis that common viral pathogens appeared linked to several top clusters.

PCR amplification relied on 60 Vbeta primers (plus 13 Jbeta primers). TCRdb's copy holds only in-frame clones and misses some; the assay was immunoSEQ multiplex PCR. The sample lists about 140,000 clones, around 75% occurring once. CDR3 length: 14 amino acids. The germline gives CDR1 ENHRY, CDR2 SYGVKD. Unmatched junction bases numbered 4, after V lost 5 bases and J lost 1 base. The V call is TRBV10-3, the J call TRBJ1-1; 7 bases map to TRBD1. Material for sequencing was PBMCs. This clonotype was sampled from a male donor in good health and CMV-seronegative. The CDR3 here is CAISNRGSNTEAFF. In DNA, the CDR3 is TGTGCCATCAGTAACAGGGGCTCGAACACTGAAGCTTTCTTT.